The entry below gives a single T cell receptor beta chain sequence along with its context. The sample comes from a study of blood T cell repertoires in COVID-19. Overall study context: T cells, B-cell-depleted T cells, or PBMCs supplied cDNA or gDNA.

Trimming removed 0 bases from V and 3 bases from J, with 13 bases in between. Germline CDR1 LGHDT, CDR2 YNNKEL (reference sequence). CDR3 size: 16 residues. Data came from immunoSEQ multiplex PCR; TCRdb stores just in-frame clones and leaves some out. Of roughly 200,000 clones in the sample, roughly nine tenths were seen once. The chain employs TRBV3-1 (or the pseudogene TRBV3-2) and TRBJ2-3; D not resolved. The TCR comes from a woman between 18 and 29 years old who had recovered from COVID-19. What was sequenced was peripheral blood. CDR3 sequence reads: CASSQDRSRLTDTQYF. The CDR3 DNA sequence: TGTGCCAGCAGCCAAGATCGGTCCCGGTTGACAGATACGCAGTATTTT.